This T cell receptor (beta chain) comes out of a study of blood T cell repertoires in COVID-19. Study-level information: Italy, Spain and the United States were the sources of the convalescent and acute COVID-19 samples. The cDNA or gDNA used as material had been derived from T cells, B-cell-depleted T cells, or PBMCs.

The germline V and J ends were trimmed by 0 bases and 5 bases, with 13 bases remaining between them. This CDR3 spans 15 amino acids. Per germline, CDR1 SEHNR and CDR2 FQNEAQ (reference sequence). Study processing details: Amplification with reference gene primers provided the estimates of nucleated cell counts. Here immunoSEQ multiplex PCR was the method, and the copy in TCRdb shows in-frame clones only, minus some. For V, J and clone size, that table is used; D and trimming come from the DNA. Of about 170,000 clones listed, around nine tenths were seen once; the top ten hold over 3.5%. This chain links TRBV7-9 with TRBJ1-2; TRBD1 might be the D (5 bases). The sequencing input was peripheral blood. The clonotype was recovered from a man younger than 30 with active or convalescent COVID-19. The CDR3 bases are TGTGCCAGCAGCTTAGCCAGGGAGGGAGTATATGGCTACACCTTC. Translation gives CASSLAREGVYGYTF. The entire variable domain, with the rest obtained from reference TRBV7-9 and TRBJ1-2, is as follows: DTGVSQNPRHKITKRGQNVTFRCDPISEHNRLYWYRQTLGQGPEFLTYFQNEAQLEKSRLLSDRFSAERPKGSFSTLEIQRTEQGDSAMYLCASSLAREGVYGYTFGSGTRLTVV.